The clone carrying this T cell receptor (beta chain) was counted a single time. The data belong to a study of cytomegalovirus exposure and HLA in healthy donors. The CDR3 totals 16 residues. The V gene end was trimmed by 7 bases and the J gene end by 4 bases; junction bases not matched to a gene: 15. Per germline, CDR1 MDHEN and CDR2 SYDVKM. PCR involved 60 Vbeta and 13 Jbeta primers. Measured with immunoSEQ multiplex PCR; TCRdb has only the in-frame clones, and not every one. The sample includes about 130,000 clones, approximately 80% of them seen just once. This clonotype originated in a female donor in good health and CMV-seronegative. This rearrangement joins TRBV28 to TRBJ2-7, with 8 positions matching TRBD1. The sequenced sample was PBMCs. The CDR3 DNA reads TGTGCCAGCAACTCTTGGGTCGGACAGGGACTGTACGAGCAGTACTTC. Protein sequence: CASNSWVGQGLYEQYF.